In its sample, the clone carrying this T cell receptor (beta chain) was seen a few times. Trimming stripped 3 bases from V and 5 bases from J, with 10 bases between. Germline CDR1 WNHNN, CDR2 SYGVQD (reference sequence). There are 13 residues in the CDR3. This entry comes from a study of shared clonotypes between healthy human individuals. The wider study: Sampling drew on donors who were a couple of women and a few men aged 18 to 49.

The table came from immunoSEQ multiplex PCR; TCRdb's copy has only in-frame clones and leaves some out. The sample holds 2 million to 2.5 million clones, 95% seen once. Sequencing used naive CD4+ T cells sorted from blood. The subset was: CD45RA+ positively selected. This TCR was recovered from a man aged 18-30 years in good health. The V and J genes are TRBV10-1 and TRBJ1-2; TRBD1 is a possible D gene (5 bases). In nucleotides, the CDR3 is TGCGCCAGCAGTGAAACAGGCGGTTATGGCTACACCTTC. Translation: CASSETGGYGYTF.